Listed below are T cell receptor beta chains from one sample, sequenced in a study of immune evolution from preneoplasia to lung adenocarcinoma. Method: immunoSEQ multiplex PCR; TCRdb's copy keeps in-frame clones and lacks some. In the table there are about 3,600 clones, 40% to 50% of which are singletons. The sequenced material came from FFPE normal lung tissue adjacent to the tumor. The receptors here all came from a person aged 45-65 years with lung adenocarcinoma. CDR3s include the opening cysteine and the closing phenylalanine or tryptophan. The order of the fields is J gene, D gene, V gene, clone size, CDR3 protein, CDR3 DNA. A D gene is named only where the DNA matches it firmly. For some rows the clone size is stated as once, few or many, or as a class when expanded; others skip it.

j_gene: TRBJ2-2
d_gene: NA
v_gene: TRBV14
abundance: NA
CDR3aa: CASSFGTPNTGELFF
CDR3nt: TGTGCCAGCAGCTTCGGGACACCGAACACCGGGGAGCTGTTTTTT

j_gene: TRBJ2-1
d_gene: NA
v_gene: TRBV11-2
abundance: few
CDR3aa: CASSLERTYTFF
CDR3nt: TGTGCCAGCAGCTTAGAAAGGACCTACACTTTCTTC

j_gene: TRBJ1-1
d_gene: NA
v_gene: TRBV4-2
abundance: NA
CDR3aa: CASSPATGRNTEAFF
CDR3nt: TGTGCCAGCAGCCCAGCCACAGGGAGAAATACTGAAGCTTTCTTT

j_gene: TRBJ2-5
d_gene: NA
v_gene: TRBV6-4
abundance: NA
CDR3aa: CASSGQTGLQETQYF
CDR3nt: TGTGCCAGCAGCGGGCAGACAGGACTCCAAGAGACCCAGTACTTC

j_gene: TRBJ2-7
d_gene: NA
v_gene: TRBV5-1
abundance: NA
CDR3aa: CASSFRTGLEQYF
CDR3nt: TGCGCCAGCAGCTTTAGGACGGGCCTGGAGCAGTACTTC

j_gene: TRBJ2-1
d_gene: TRBD2
v_gene: TRBV6-1
abundance: few
CDR3aa: CASSEGTSGGNEQFF
CDR3nt: TGTGCCAGCAGTGAAGGGACTAGCGGGGGCAATGAGCAGTTCTTC

j_gene: TRBJ2-7
d_gene: TRBD2
v_gene: TRBV6-1
abundance: NA
CDR3aa: CASSEPSGSYEQYF
CDR3nt: TGTGCCAGCAGTGAGCCTAGCGGCTCCTACGAGCAGTACTTC

j_gene: TRBJ2-7
d_gene: NA
v_gene: TRBV28
abundance: few
CDR3aa: CASSFSGTREQYF
CDR3nt: TGTGCCAGCAGTTTCTCCGGGACCCGCGAGCAGTACTTC

j_gene: TRBJ1-5
d_gene: NA
v_gene: TRBV2
abundance: few
CDR3aa: CASSDGVLGNQPQHF
CDR3nt: TGTGCCAGCAGTGATGGTGTGTTGGGCAATCAGCCCCAGCATTTT

j_gene: TRBJ1-5
d_gene: NA
v_gene: TRBV27
abundance: medium-sized
CDR3aa: CASSSLGGNQPQHF
CDR3nt: TGTGCCAGCAGTTCCCTGGGCGGAAATCAGCCCCAGCATTTT

j_gene: TRBJ2-7
d_gene: TRBD1
v_gene: TRBV7-6
abundance: NA
CDR3aa: CASSLTGDSYEQYF
CDR3nt: TGTGCCAGCAGCTTGACAGGGGATTCCTACGAGCAGTACTTC

j_gene: TRBJ1-2
d_gene: TRBD1
v_gene: TRBV6-5
abundance: NA
CDR3aa: CASRAGTGNYGYTF
CDR3nt: TGTGCCAGCAGGGCCGGGACAGGGAACTATGGCTACACCTTC

j_gene: TRBJ1-2
d_gene: NA
v_gene: TRBV28
abundance: NA
CDR3aa: CASSFSSGADYGYTF
CDR3nt: TGTGCCAGCAGTTTCTCCAGCGGGGCGGACTATGGCTACACCTTC

j_gene: TRBJ2-5
d_gene: TRBD2
v_gene: TRBV10-3
abundance: few
CDR3aa: CAISESLAGGGGTQYF
CDR3nt: TGTGCCATCAGCGAGTCGCTAGCGGGGGGAGGAGGGACCCAGTACTTC

j_gene: TRBJ2-1
d_gene: NA
v_gene: TRBV11-2
abundance: few
CDR3aa: CASSLDLRGHHHYDNEQFF
CDR3nt: TGTGCCAGCAGCTTAGATCTCAGGGGACACCACCATTACGACAATGAGCAGTTCTTC

j_gene: TRBJ1-1
d_gene: TRBD1
v_gene: TRBV29-1
abundance: few
CDR3aa: CSAVGGFNRGVEAFF
CDR3nt: TGCAGCGCCGTGGGGGGTTTTAACAGGGGCGTTGAAGCTTTCTTT

j_gene: TRBJ2-7
d_gene: NA
v_gene: TRBV5-1
abundance: few
CDR3aa: CASSRDSTSYEQYF
CDR3nt: TGCGCCAGCAGCCGGGACTCCACCTCCTACGAGCAGTACTTC

j_gene: TRBJ2-2
d_gene: NA
v_gene: TRBV28
abundance: NA
CDR3aa: CASSFPGPTGELFF
CDR3nt: TGTGCCAGCAGTTTTCCAGGGCCCACCGGGGAGCTGTTTTTT

j_gene: TRBJ1-1
d_gene: NA
v_gene: TRBV18
abundance: few
CDR3aa: CASSPSNAGLNTEAFF
CDR3nt: TGTGCCAGCTCACCATCTAACGCAGGGCTGAACACTGAAGCTTTCTTT

j_gene: TRBJ2-7
d_gene: NA
v_gene: TRBV2
abundance: NA
CDR3aa: CASRSGDEQYF
CDR3nt: TGTGCCAGCAGGTCAGGCGACGAGCAGTACTTC

j_gene: TRBJ2-1
d_gene: NA
v_gene: TRBV5-1
abundance: NA
CDR3aa: CASSLGTTNEQFF
CDR3nt: TGCGCCAGCAGCTTGGGTACGACCAATGAGCAGTTCTTC